This TCR beta chain comes out of a study of regulatory T cells in long-lasting Graves disease. About the study: The antithyroid drugs taken by newly diagnosed Graves' patients had been used for under 3 months. Whole-study findings and limits: There were preferences for TRBV28, TRBJ1-2 and TRBJ2-5 in persistent disease. Persistent Graves' patients showed reduced TCR diversity versus newly diagnosed patients.

Construction of the TCR beta libraries employed iRepertoire HTBI primers in conjunction with Arm-PCR of CDR3 regions. From the multiplex PCR reads, TCRdb called clonotypes with MiXCR, one entry per CDR3 protein. The sample consists of some 560,000 distinct CDR3 sequences, 15% to 20% of them appearing once. The length of the CDR3 is 14 residues. V was pared by 1 base and J by 14 bases, with 8 bases of the junction left unmatched. Germline CDR1 and CDR2: MNHNS and SASEGT. Indicated time point: newly diagnosed GD, antithyroid drugs for less than 3 months. RNA extracted from PBMCs served as the sequencing template. About this clonotype: Its specificity is unknown.

This same sample was also taken into another study, of T cells in Graves' hyperthyroidism and ophthalmopathy.

Sample: peripheral blood mononuclear cells (PBMCs), taken at new diagnosis, from a patient treated with antithyroid drugs. The V call is TRBV6-1, the J call TRBJ2-1; 10 nucleotides match TRBD2. This sequence was found in a woman aged 35-65 years with Graves disease. CDR3 sequence: CASSEETQRGGKFF. CDR3 DNA: TGTGCCAGCAGTGAAGAGACCCAGCGGGGGGGGAAGTTCTTC.